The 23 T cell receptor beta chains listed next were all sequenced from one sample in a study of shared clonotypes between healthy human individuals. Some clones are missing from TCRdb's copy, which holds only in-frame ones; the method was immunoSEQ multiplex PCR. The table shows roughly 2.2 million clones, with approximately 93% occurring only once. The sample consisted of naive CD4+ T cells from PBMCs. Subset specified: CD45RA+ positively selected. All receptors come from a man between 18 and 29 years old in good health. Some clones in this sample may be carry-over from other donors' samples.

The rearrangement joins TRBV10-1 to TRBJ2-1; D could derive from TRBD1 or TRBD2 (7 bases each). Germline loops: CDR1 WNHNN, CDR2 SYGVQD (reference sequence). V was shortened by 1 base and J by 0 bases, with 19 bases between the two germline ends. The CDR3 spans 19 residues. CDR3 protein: CASSEWARGGNFSYNEQFF. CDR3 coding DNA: TGCGCCAGCAGTGAGTGGGCCAGGGGGGGAAACTTCTCCTACAATGAGCAGTTCTTC.

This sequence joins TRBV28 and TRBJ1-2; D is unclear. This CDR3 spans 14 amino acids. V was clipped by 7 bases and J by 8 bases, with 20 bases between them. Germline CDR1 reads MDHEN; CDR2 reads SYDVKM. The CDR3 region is CASTTRFSVGGYTF. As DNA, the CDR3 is TGTGCCAGCACCACCCGGTTTTCCGTTGGGGGCTACACCTTC.

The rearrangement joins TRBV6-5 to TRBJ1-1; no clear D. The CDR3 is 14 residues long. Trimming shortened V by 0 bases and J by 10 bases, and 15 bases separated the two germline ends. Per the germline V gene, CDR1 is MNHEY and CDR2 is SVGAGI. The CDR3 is CASSYSLWSAGAFF. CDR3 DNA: TGTGCCAGCAGTTACTCCCTCTGGAGTGCAGGAGCTTTCTTT.

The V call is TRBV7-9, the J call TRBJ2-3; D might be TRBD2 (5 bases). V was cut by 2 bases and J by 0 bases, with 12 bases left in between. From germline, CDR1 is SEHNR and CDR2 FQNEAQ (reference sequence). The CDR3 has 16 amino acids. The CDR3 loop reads CASSLSEGGSTDTQYF. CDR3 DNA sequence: TGTGCCAGCAGCTTATCTGAGGGCGGGAGCACAGATACGCAGTATTTT.

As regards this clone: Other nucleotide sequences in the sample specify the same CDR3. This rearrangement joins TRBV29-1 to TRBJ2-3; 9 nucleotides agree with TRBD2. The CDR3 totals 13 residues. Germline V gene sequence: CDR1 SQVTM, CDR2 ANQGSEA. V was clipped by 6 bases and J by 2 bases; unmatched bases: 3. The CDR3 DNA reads TGCAGCGTGGGCGGGAGGGCCACAGATACGCAGTATTTT. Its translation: CSVGGRATDTQYF.

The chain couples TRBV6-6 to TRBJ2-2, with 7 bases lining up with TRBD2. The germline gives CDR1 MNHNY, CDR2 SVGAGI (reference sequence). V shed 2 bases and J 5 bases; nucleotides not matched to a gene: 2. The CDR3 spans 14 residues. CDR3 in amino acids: CASSYGEGTGELFF. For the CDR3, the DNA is TGTGCCAGCAGTTACGGGGAGGGTACCGGGGAGCTGTTTTTT.

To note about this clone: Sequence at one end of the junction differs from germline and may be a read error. The DNA for the CDR3 is TGTGCCAGCAGCTTAGCCGGGACAGGGGCCCCTGATTTT. The encoded protein is CASSLAGTGAPDF. The V and J genes are TRBV7-2 and TRBJ1-5, with 10 bases fitting TRBD1. The length of the CDR3 is 13 residues. CDR1 is SGHTA and CDR2 is FQGNSA in the germline V gene. Full variable domain (remainder filled in from reference TRBV7-2 and TRBJ1-5): GAGVSQSPSNKVTEKGKDVELRCDPISGHTALYWYRQSLGQGLEFLIYFQGNSAPDKSGLPSDRFSAERTGGSVSTLTIQRTQQEDSAVYLCASSLAGTGAPDFGDGTRLSIL.

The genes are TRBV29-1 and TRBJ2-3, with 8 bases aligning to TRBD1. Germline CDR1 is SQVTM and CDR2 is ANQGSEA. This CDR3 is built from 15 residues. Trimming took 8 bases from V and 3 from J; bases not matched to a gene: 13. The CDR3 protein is CSSALGQGGTDTQYF. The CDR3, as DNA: TGCAGCTCGGCTCTCGGACAGGGCGGGACAGATACGCAGTATTTT.

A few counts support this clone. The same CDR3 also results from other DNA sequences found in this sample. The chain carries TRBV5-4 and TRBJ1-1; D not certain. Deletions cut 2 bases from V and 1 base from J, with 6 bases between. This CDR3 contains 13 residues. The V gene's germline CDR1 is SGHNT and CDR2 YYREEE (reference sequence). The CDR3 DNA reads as TGTGCCAGCAGCTTTTCGTCGAACACTGAAGCTTTCTTT. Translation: CASSFSSNTEAFF. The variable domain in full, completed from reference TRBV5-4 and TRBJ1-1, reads ETGVTQSPTHLIKTRGQQVTLRCSSQSGHNTVSWYQQALGQGPQFIFQYYREEENGRGNFPPRFSGLQFPNYSSELNVNALELDDSALYLCASSFSSNTEAFFGQGTRLTVV.

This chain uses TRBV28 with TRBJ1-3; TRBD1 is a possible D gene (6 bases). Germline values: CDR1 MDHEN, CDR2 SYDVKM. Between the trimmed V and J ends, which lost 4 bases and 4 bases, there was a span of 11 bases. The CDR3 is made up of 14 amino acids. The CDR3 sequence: CASSSGQRGNTIYF. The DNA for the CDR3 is TGTGCCAGCAGTTCCGGACAGAGGGGAAACACCATATATTTT.

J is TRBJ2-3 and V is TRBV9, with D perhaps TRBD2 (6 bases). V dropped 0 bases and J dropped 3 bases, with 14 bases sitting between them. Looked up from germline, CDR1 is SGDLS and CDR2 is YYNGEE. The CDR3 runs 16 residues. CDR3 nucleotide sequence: TGTGCCAGCAGCGTAGCTCCGGGGACTCCTACAGATACGCAGTATTTT. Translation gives CASSVAPGTPTDTQYF.

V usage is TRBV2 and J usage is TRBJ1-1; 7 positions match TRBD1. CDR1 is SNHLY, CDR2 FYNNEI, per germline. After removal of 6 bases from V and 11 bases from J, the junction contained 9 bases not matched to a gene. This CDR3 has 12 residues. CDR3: CASRDDRVGAFF. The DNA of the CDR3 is TGTGCCAGCAGAGACGACAGGGTTGGGGCTTTCTTT.

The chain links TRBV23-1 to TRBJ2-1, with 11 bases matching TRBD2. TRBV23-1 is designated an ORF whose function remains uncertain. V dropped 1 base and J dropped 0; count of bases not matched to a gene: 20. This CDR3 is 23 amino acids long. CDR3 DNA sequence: TGCGCCAGCAGTCAATGCCCCCGCTCCCAGGGACTAGCGGCCCCGAGCTCCTACAATGAGCAGTTCTTC. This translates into CASSQCPRSQGLAAPSSYNEQFF.

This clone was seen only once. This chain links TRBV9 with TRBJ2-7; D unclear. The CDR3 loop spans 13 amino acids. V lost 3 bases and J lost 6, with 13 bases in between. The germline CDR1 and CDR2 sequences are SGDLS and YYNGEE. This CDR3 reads CASSGKDSFEQYF. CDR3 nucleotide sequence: TGTGCCAGCAGCGGGAAAGATTCTTTCGAGCAGTACTTC.

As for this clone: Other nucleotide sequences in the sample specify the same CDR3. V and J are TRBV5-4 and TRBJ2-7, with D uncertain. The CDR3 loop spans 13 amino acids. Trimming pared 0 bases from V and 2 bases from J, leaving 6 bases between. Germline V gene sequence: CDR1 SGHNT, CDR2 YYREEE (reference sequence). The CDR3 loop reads CASSLAGTYEQYF. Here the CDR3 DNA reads TGTGCCAGCAGCTTGGCCGGAACCTACGAGCAGTACTTC.

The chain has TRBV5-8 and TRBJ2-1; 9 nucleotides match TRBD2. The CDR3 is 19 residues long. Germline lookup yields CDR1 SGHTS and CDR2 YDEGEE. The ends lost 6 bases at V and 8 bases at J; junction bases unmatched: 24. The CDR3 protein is CASMTGALWAGGPVDEQFF. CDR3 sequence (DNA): TGTGCCAGCATGACCGGGGCCCTGTGGGCGGGAGGGCCGGTCGATGAGCAGTTCTTC.

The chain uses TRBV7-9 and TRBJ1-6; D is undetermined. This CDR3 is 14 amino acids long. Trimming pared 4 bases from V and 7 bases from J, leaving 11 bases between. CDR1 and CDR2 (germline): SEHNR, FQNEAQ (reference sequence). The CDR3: CASSSGFGNSPLHF. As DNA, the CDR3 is TGTGCCAGCAGCTCCGGATTTGGCAATTCACCCCTCCACTTT.

In DNA form, the CDR3 reads TGTGCCTGGAGTGTACGGGGACGGGCCTACAATGAGCAGTTCTTC. Residues: CAWSVRGRAYNEQFF. The chain couples TRBV30 to TRBJ2-1, with D perhaps matching TRBD1 or TRBD2 (5 bases each). With 0 bases removed from V and 2 bases from J, the gap between germline ends came to 11 bases. The CDR3 loop spans 15 amino acids. CDR1 GTSNPN and CDR2 SVGIG come from the germline V gene (reference sequence).

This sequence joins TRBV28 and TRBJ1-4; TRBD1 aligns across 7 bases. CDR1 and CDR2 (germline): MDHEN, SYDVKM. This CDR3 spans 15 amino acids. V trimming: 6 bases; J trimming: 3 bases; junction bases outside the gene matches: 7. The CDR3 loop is CASRPGTVPNEKLFF. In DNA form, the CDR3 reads TGTGCCAGCAGGCCGGGGACAGTTCCTAATGAAAAACTGTTTTTT.

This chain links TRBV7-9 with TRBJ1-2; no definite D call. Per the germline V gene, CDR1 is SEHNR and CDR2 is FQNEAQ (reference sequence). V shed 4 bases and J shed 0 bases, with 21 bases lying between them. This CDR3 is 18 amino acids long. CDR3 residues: CASSSSRTARLANYGYTF. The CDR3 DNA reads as TGTGCCAGCAGCTCCTCGCGGACGGCAAGATTAGCTAACTATGGCTACACCTTC. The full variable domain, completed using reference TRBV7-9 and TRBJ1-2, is DTGVSQNPRHKITKRGQNVTFRCDPISEHNRLYWYRQTLGQGPEFLTYFQNEAQLEKSRLLSDRFSAERPKGSFSTLEIQRTEQGDSAMYLCASSSSRTARLANYGYTFGSGTRLTVV.

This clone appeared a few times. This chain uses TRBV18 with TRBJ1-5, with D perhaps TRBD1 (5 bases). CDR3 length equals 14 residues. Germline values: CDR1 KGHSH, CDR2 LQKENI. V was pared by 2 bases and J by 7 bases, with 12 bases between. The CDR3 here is CASSPIQGVQPQHF. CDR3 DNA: TGTGCCAGCTCACCAATTCAGGGCGTCCAGCCCCAGCATTTT.

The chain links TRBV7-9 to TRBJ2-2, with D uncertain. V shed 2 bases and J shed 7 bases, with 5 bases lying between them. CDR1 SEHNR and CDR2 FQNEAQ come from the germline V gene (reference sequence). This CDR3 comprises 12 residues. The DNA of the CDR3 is TGTGCCAGCAGCTTAAGACTCGGGGAGCTGTTTTTT. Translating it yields CASSLRLGELFF.

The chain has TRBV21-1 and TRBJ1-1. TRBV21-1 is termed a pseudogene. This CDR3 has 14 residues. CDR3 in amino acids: CASSKTRRGTEAFF. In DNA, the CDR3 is TGTGCCAGCAGCAAGACCCGGAGGGGCACTGAAGCTTTCTTT.